These 19 T cell receptor beta chains were all obtained from the same sample, sequenced in a study of blood T cell repertoires in COVID-19 (dated by TCRdb to 2019 to 2021). Libraries were built with the immunoSEQ multiplex PCR assay. This is the immuneACCESS table as TCRdb keeps it, with only in-frame sequences that have V and J called. A part of the clones is gone; compared with another copy, unresolved V genes explain less than half, and the rest is unexplained. A total of 300,000 to 500,000 clones appear in this sample, approximately 87% of them only once. About 0.89% of the sample rests with the top ten. Source material: PBMCs or T cells enriched from blood (not recorded which). Receptor source: a young woman with acute COVID-19.

The table lists this clone with a few counts. The chain has TRBV5-1 and TRBJ1-2; 9 nucleotides line up with TRBD1. The V gene's germline CDR1 is SGHRS and CDR2 YFSETQ. This CDR3 has 13 residues. The ends lost 5 bases at V and 7 bases at J; junction bases unmatched: 6. This chain's CDR3 is CASSPRDRAGYTF. As DNA, the CDR3 is TGCGCCAGCAGTCCCCGGGACAGGGCTGGCTACACCTTC.

The chain carries TRBV19 and TRBJ1-2; 9 bases fit TRBD1. Germline values: CDR1 LNHDA, CDR2 SQIVND (reference sequence). This CDR3 comprises 14 residues. With 5 bases clipped from V and 5 bases from J, the junction kept 6 bases outside the gene matches. The CDR3 region is CASSPGQGGYGYTF. CDR3 DNA: TGTGCCAGTAGTCCGGGACAGGGCGGGTATGGCTACACCTTC.

Worth noting for this clone: The junction differs from germline at one of its ends, possibly a read error. J is TRBJ2-3 and V is TRBV28; 12 positions match TRBD2. This CDR3 comprises 13 residues. Germline-derived CDR1 and CDR2 are MDHEN and SYDVKM. The CDR3 is CASSLVASGGANF. In DNA, the CDR3 is TGTGCCAGCAGTTTAGTTGCTAGCGGGGGGGCCAATTTT.

This clone was detected a few times. V is TRBV4-1 and J is TRBJ2-7, with 8 bases aligning to TRBD2. The CDR3 consists of 15 residues. Germline CDR1 MGHRA, CDR2 YSYEKL. V gave up 1 base and J gave up 3 bases; unmatched junction bases: 5. CDR3 nucleotide sequence: TGCGCCAGCAGCCAAGGCGGTAGCGGGGACTACGAGCAGTACTTC. Protein product: CASSQGGSGDYEQYF.

The genes are TRBV5-1 and TRBJ1-2, with 9 bases lining up with TRBD1. The J segment lost 4 bases and the V segment lost 5 bases, leaving 6 bases of the junction unmatched. The CDR3 runs 14 residues. Looked up from germline, CDR1 is SGHRS and CDR2 is YFSETQ. Here the CDR3 reads CASSLGQGIYGYTF. CDR3 DNA: TGCGCCAGCAGTCTGGGACAGGGAATCTATGGCTACACCTTC.

The chain combines TRBV2 with TRBJ2-3; perhaps TRBD2 as D (5 bases). This CDR3 contains 14 residues. The germline V gene has CDR1 SNHLY and CDR2 FYNNEI. V was cut by 8 bases and J by 7 bases, with 19 bases left in between. DNA for the CDR3: TGTGCCAGCCACCCGGGGTCCGGTATCCATACGCAGTATTTT. This sequence encodes CASHPGSGIHTQYF. Filled out from reference TRBV2 and TRBJ2-3, the complete variable domain reads EPEVTQTPSHQVTQMGQEVILRCVPISNHLYFYWYRQILGQKVEFLVSFYNNEISEKSEIFDDQFSVERPDGSNFTLKIRSTKLEDSAMYFCASHPGSGIHTQYFGPGTRLTVL.

This chain links TRBV3-1 (or the pseudogene TRBV3-2) with TRBJ2-3; 12 bases are a match to TRBD2. Germline trimming cut 5 bases from V and 4 bases from J; bases unmatched to any gene: 16. The CDR3 spans 19 residues. The germline CDR1 and CDR2 sequences are LGHDT and YNNKEL (reference sequence). The CDR3 coding sequence is TGTGCCAGCAGCTCCCTAGCGGGGGGGCCCCAACTCATAGCAGATACGCAGTATTTT. Amino acids: CASSSLAGGPQLIADTQYF.

V usage is TRBV2 and J usage is TRBJ2-3; D might be TRBD2 (6 bases). Trimming removed 6 bases at V and 3 bases at J, with 10 bases between. Germline-derived CDR1 and CDR2 are SNHLY and FYNNEI. The CDR3 spans 13 residues. The DNA of the CDR3 is TGTGCCAGCAGGACCGGGACTACAGATACGCAGTATTTT. Amino acids: CASRTGTTDTQYF.

To note about this clone: Other DNA sequences in this sample translate to the same CDR3. The chain carries TRBV5-1 and TRBJ1-2, with TRBD1 identical over 9 bases. CDR3 length equals 14 residues. Germline V gene data show CDR1 as SGHRS and CDR2 as YFSETQ. The V gene end was trimmed by 2 bases and the J gene end by 2 bases; junction bases not matched to a gene: 1. CDR3 bases: TGCGCCAGCAGCTTACAGGGGGCGAACTATGGCTACACCTTC. It is translated as CASSLQGANYGYTF.

The DNA for the CDR3 is TGTGCCAGCAGCACTCCCTACGAGCAGTACTTC. This codes for CASSTPYEQYF. The chain uses TRBV7-8 and TRBJ2-7; D ambiguous. Germline-derived CDR1 and CDR2 are SGHVS and FQNEAQ. Trimming cost V 5 bases and J 2 bases, with 4 bases left between them. The CDR3 is 11 amino acids. Looking up the rest from reference TRBV7-8 and TRBJ2-7 gives the full variable domain: GAGVSQSPRYKVAKRGQDVALRCDPISGHVSLFWYQQALGQGPEFLTYFQNEAQLDKSGLPSDRFFAERPEGSVSTLKIQRTQQEDSAVYLCASSTPYEQYFGPGTRLTVT.

V gene TRBV15 combines with J gene TRBJ1-1; 11 bases line up with TRBD1. The germline V gene encodes CDR1 LNHNV and CDR2 YYDKDF (reference sequence). V was pared by 0 bases and J by 6 bases, with 0 bases of the junction left unmatched. The CDR3 totals 14 residues. In DNA form, the CDR3 reads TGTGCCACCAGCAGAGAGGGACAGGGGGCTGAAGCTTTCTTT. This sequence encodes CATSREGQGAEAFF.

As regards this clone: Different DNA sequences within this sample yield the same CDR3. The J gene is TRBJ1-1, the V gene TRBV7-9, with D unresolved. Germline V gene sequence: CDR1 SEHNR, CDR2 FQNEAQ (reference sequence). V was cut by 2 bases and J by 3 bases, with 7 bases left in between. This CDR3 contains 13 residues. The CDR3 reads CASSLSGDTEAFF. The DNA of the CDR3 is TGTGCCAGCAGCTTATCCGGGGACACTGAAGCTTTCTTT. Together with reference TRBV7-9 and TRBJ1-1, the CDR3 gives the full variable domain: DTGVSQNPRHKITKRGQNVTFRCDPISEHNRLYWYRQTLGQGPEFLTYFQNEAQLEKSRLLSDRFSAERPKGSFSTLEIQRTEQGDSAMYLCASSLSGDTEAFFGQGTRLTVV.

This chain uses TRBV5-1 with TRBJ2-7, with D perhaps TRBD1 (6 bases). V gave up 8 bases and J gave up 1 base, with 13 bases separating them. The CDR3 contains 13 residues. Germline-derived CDR1 and CDR2 are SGHRS and YFSETQ. In nucleotides, the CDR3 is TGCGCCAGTCGGACAGTCGGATCCTACGAGCAGTACTTC. Protein product: CASRTVGSYEQYF.

The V and J genes are TRBV3-1 (or the pseudogene TRBV3-2) and TRBJ1-1; D perhaps matches TRBD1 (5 bases). Per germline, CDR1 LGHDT and CDR2 YNNKEL (reference sequence). Trimming shortened V by 4 bases and J by 3 bases, and 9 bases separated the two germline ends. The CDR3 is 13 amino acids. CDR3 residues: CASSPRGYTEAFF. CDR3 bases: TGTGCCAGCAGCCCAAGGGGATACACTGAAGCTTTCTTT.

In DNA, the CDR3 is TGTGCCCAAGCCCTGCGGGGGGGGCCCGCAGATACGCAGTATTTT. The encoded protein is CAQALRGGPADTQYF. The chain is built from TRBV30 and TRBJ2-3; 9 nucleotides align to TRBD2. With V trimmed by 8 bases and J by 4 bases, 13 bases remained unmatched. CDR1 is GTSNPN, CDR2 SVGIG, per germline (reference sequence). The CDR3 spans 15 residues.

The chain employs TRBV11-1 and TRBJ1-1, with 9 bases that match TRBD1. The V gene's germline CDR1 is SGHAT and CDR2 FQDESV (reference sequence). The CDR3 consists of 14 residues. J gave up 6 bases and V 5 bases, and 7 bases lay outside the gene matches. The CDR3 nucleotides read TGTGCCAGCAGCCCTGGACAGGGGATCTCTGAAGCTTTCTTT. Translated: CASSPGQGISEAFF.

V usage is TRBV29-1 and J usage is TRBJ2-7; 8 bases map to TRBD1. The trim removed 7 bases at V and 0 bases at J, leaving 8 bases unmatched. CDR1 is SQVTM and CDR2 is ANQGSEA in the germline V gene. The CDR3 runs 14 residues. The CDR3 DNA reads as TGCAGCGGGACAGGGACCGGTGACTCCTACGAGCAGTACTTC. Translation gives CSGTGTGDSYEQYF.

This chain uses TRBV7-9 with TRBJ1-2, with 12 bases fitting TRBD1. The CDR3 totals 18 residues. Germline CDR1 reads SEHNR; CDR2 reads FQNEAQ (reference sequence). Trimming took 0 bases from V and 2 from J; bases not matched to a gene: 7. The DNA of the CDR3 is TGTGCCAGCAGCTTAGCTTCTGGGACAGGGGGCGTGAACTATGGCTACACCTTC. Translating gives CASSLASGTGGVNYGYTF.

The chain employs TRBV5-1 and TRBJ1-1; a weak D match, TRBD1 (5 bases). The CDR3 has 19 residues. In germline, CDR1 is SGHRS, CDR2 YFSETQ. V gave up 3 bases and J gave up 1 base, with 25 bases separating them. The CDR3 loop reads CASSYSGTGEGLTNTEAFF. In DNA, the CDR3 is TGCGCCAGCAGCTACTCCGGGACCGGTGAGGGACTAACGAACACTGAAGCTTTCTTT.